This is a list of T cell receptor beta chains from one sample in a study of T-cell reconstitution after alpha-beta-depleted transplantation in children. TCRdb reprocessed the PCR reads via MiXCR and lists one record per CDR3 protein. The repertoire has 100,000 or so distinct CDR3 sequences, 4.5% to 7.5% of them found once; the top ten carry 6% to 7%. The material was PBMCs, mostly from graft donor cells, obtained 60 days after TCRalphabeta/CD19-depleted stem cell transplant. All receptors come from a female patient aged 2-10 years who had a stem cell transplant for Fanconi anemia, so the T cells may come from the graft donor. Each CDR3 is given with its conserved first and last residue. A D gene is named only where the DNA matches it firmly. Clone size is not always given. Where it is, it says once, few, many or a class for expanded clones.

TRBD1	TRBV7-3	many	TRBJ2-1	CASSLTHRQGYNEQFF	TGTGCCAGCAGCTTAACACACCGACAGGGATACAATGAGCAGTTCTTC
NA	TRBV12-3/TRBV12-4	many	TRBJ1-5	CASSLQGHQPQHF	TGTGCCAGCAGTTTACAGGGTCATCAGCCCCAGCATTTT
TRBD2	TRBV10-2	many	TRBJ2-5	CASSGRTSGVETQYF	TGCGCCAGCAGTGGACGGACTAGCGGGGTTGAGACCCAGTACTTC
NA	TRBV5-1	many	TRBJ2-5	CASSLLGYQETQYF	TGCGCCAGCAGCTTGCTCGGGTACCAAGAGACCCAGTACTTC
NA	TRBV7-2	few	TRBJ2-7	CASSPAGRGASYEQYF	TGTGCCAGCAGCCCAGCAGGTCGGGGCGCCTCCTACGAGCAGTACTTC
TRBD2	TRBV20-1	medium-sized	TRBJ2-7	CSASGGSSYEQYF	TGCAGTGCTAGCGGGGGGAGCTCCTACGAGCAGTACTTC
TRBD2	TRBV20-1	many	TRBJ2-1	CSARDTGGPYNEQFF	TGCAGTGCTAGAGATACGGGAGGGCCTTACAATGAGCAGTTCTTC
TRBD1	TRBV7-9	many	TRBJ2-3	CASTRQGHFTDTQYF	TGTGCCAGCACCCGACAGGGGCATTTCACAGATACGCAGTATTTT
TRBD1	TRBV28	NA	TRBJ1-1	CASSETGRGTEAFF	TGTGCCAGCAGTGAGACAGGGAGAGGGACTGAAGCTTTCTTT
TRBD2	TRBV11-2	few	TRBJ2-5	CASSLGPGLASETQYF	TGTGCCAGCAGCTTAGGACCGGGACTAGCGTCGGAGACCCAGTACTTC
TRBD2	TRBV12-3/TRBV12-4	many	TRBJ2-4	CASSLRLAGENIQYF	TGTGCCAGCAGTTTACGACTAGCGGGAGAAAACATTCAGTACTTC
NA	TRBV20-1	NA	TRBJ2-7	CSARDWAGLLYEQYF	TGCAGTGCTAGAGACTGGGCGGGTCTTCTTTACGAGCAGTACTTC
NA	TRBV24-1	NA	TRBJ2-3	CATSPNLGTASTDTQYF	TGTGCCACCAGCCCGAACCTTGGGACCGCCAGCACAGATACGCAGTATTTT
NA	TRBV18	NA	TRBJ1-1	CASSPRSGDTEAFF	TGTGCCAGCTCACCCCGGTCCGGGGATACTGAAGCTTTCTTT
TRBD2	TRBV7-2	many	TRBJ2-3	CASSSSSGDTDTQYF	TGTGCCAGCAGCTCCTCTAGCGGGGACACAGATACGCAGTATTTT
NA	TRBV10-3	few	TRBJ2-5	CAISDFGGGDQETQYF	TGTGCCATCAGTGATTTCGGGGGAGGAGACCAAGAGACCCAGTACTTC
TRBD1	TRBV12-3/TRBV12-4	NA	TRBJ2-7	CASSLAIGQGALYEQYF	TGTGCCAGCAGTTTAGCGATCGGCCAGGGGGCCCTCTACGAGCAGTACTTC
NA	TRBV3-1	many	TRBJ2-1	CASSQGRAKLSSSYNEQFF	TGTGCCAGCAGCCAAGGGAGGGCCAAATTATCTAGCTCCTACAATGAGCAGTTCTTC
TRBD1	TRBV12-3/TRBV12-4	many	TRBJ1-4	CASRGTVTNEKLFF	TGTGCCAGCAGGGGGACAGTGACTAATGAAAAACTGTTTTTT
NA	TRBV9	many	TRBJ2-5	CASSGRWGPQETQYF	TGTGCCAGCAGCGGAAGATGGGGACCCCAAGAGACCCAGTACTTC
TRBD1	TRBV12-3/TRBV12-4	NA	TRBJ2-4	CTSSSMTGTIPLAKNIQYF	TGTACCAGCAGTTCAATGACAGGGACAATCCCTCTAGCCAAAAACATTCAGTACTTC
TRBD2	TRBV20-1	many	TRBJ2-1	CSARDLTSKNEQFF	TGCAGTGCTAGAGATTTGACTAGCAAGAATGAGCAGTTCTTC
NA	TRBV20-1	many	TRBJ2-3	CSAESTDTQYF	TGCAGTGCTGAAAGCACAGATACGCAGTATTTT
NA	TRBV7-9	many	TRBJ2-2	CASRLQTRTGELFF	TGTGCCAGCAGGTTACAAACACGAACCGGGGAGCTGTTTTTT
NA	TRBV11-2	NA	TRBJ1-6	CASSLDAILSPLHF	TGTGCCAGCAGCTTAGATGCGATTCTTTCACCCCTCCACTTT
NA	TRBV11-1	NA	TRBJ1-1	CASSFGGIEAFF	TGTGCCAGCAGCTTCGGGGGGATTGAAGCTTTCTTT
NA	TRBV7-2	few	TRBJ2-1	CASSLGASSYNEQFF	TGTGCCAGCAGCTTAGGGGCTAGCTCCTACAATGAGCAGTTCTTC
NA	TRBV3-1	many	TRBJ2-5	CASSQDKRAGWRGEETQYF	TGTGCCAGCAGCCAAGATAAACGGGCAGGGTGGAGGGGCGAAGAGACCCAGTACTTC
TRBD2	TRBV25-1	many	TRBJ2-3	CASSEILGSGLAGGRRVSTDTQYF	TGTGCCAGCAGTGAAATACTTGGGTCCGGACTAGCGGGGGGGCGAAGAGTAAGCACAGATACGCAGTATTTT
NA	TRBV6-1	many	TRBJ2-4	CASSRDGQGENIQYF	TGTGCCAGCAGTAGGGACGGTCAGGGAGAGAACATTCAGTACTTC
TRBD1	TRBV5-6	NA	TRBJ2-2	CASSSGPPGQGATGELFF	TGTGCCAGCAGCTCGGGGCCCCCGGGACAGGGAGCCACCGGGGAGCTGTTTTTT
NA	TRBV12-3/TRBV12-4	NA	TRBJ1-2	CASSWAGLNYGYTF	TGTGCCAGCAGTTGGGCAGGGCTCAACTATGGCTACACCTTC
TRBD2	TRBV7-9	many	TRBJ2-2	CASSLYLAGVTGELFF	TGTGCCAGCAGCTTATATCTAGCGGGAGTCACCGGGGAGCTGTTTTTT
NA	TRBV5-1	NA	TRBJ2-1	CASRQGLYNEQFF	TGCGCCAGCAGACAGGGACTTTACAATGAGCAGTTCTTC
TRBD2	TRBV27	few	TRBJ2-1	CASSFQAGASYNEQFF	TGTGCCAGCAGTTTTCAAGCGGGAGCGTCCTACAATGAGCAGTTCTTC
TRBD1	TRBV7-3	many	TRBJ2-5	CASSLAGTGGETQYF	TGTGCCAGCAGCTTAGCCGGGACAGGGGGAGAGACCCAGTACTTC
NA	TRBV27	NA	TRBJ2-7	CASSALATAYEQYF	TGTGCCAGCAGTGCCTTAGCGACCGCCTACGAGCAGTACTTC
NA	TRBV29-1	many	TRBJ2-7	CSVETGSHYEQYF	TGCAGCGTTGAAACCGGGAGCCACTACGAGCAGTACTTC
NA	TRBV12-3/TRBV12-4	many	TRBJ2-1	CASSLAWGYNEQFF	TGTGCCAGCAGTTTAGCTTGGGGTTACAATGAGCAGTTCTTC
TRBD2	TRBV6-2/TRBV6-3	few	TRBJ2-1	CASRSLGGGSYNEQFF	TGTGCCAGCAGGTCCCTCGGGGGGGGATCCTACAATGAGCAGTTCTTC
NA	TRBV12-3/TRBV12-4	many	TRBJ2-4	CATRRGGLPVNIQYF	TGTGCCACTCGAAGGGGGGGGCTTCCCGTAAACATTCAGTACTTC
NA	TRBV2	NA	TRBJ2-7	CASTEIGYEQYF	TGTGCCAGCACCGAAATTGGCTACGAGCAGTACTTC
NA	TRBV5-1	NA	TRBJ2-3	CASSLRQVLLTDTQYF	TGCGCCAGCAGCTTGCGCCAGGTCCTCCTCACAGATACGCAGTATTTT
NA	TRBV5-1	many	TRBJ2-3	CASSLVEGGATQYF	TGCGCCAGCAGCTTGGTTGAGGGGGGGGCCACGCAGTATTTT
NA	TRBV7-2	many	TRBJ1-5	CASSFGGYSNQPQHF	TGTGCCAGCAGCTTCGGGGGCTATAGCAATCAGCCCCAGCATTTT
NA	TRBV5-1	many	TRBJ2-2	CASSLALFSTGELFF	TGCGCCAGCAGCTTGGCACTTTTCTCCACCGGGGAGCTGTTTTTT
NA	TRBV4-2	many	TRBJ2-2	CASSQTPLGGTNTGELFF	TGTGCCAGCAGCCAAACTCCCCTCGGGGGAACGAACACCGGGGAGCTGTTTTTT
NA	TRBV5-1	few	TRBJ2-7	CASSSVYRENEQYF	TGCGCCAGCAGCTCGGTATACAGGGAAAACGAGCAGTACTTC
TRBD2	TRBV7-3	many	TRBJ2-2	CASSRRTSGHTGELFF	TGTGCCAGCAGCCGCCGGACTAGCGGGCACACCGGGGAGCTGTTTTTT
NA	TRBV5-1	many	TRBJ2-1	CASSLSAQRLNEQFF	TGCGCCAGCAGCTTGTCAGCTCAGCGTCTGAATGAGCAGTTCTTC
NA	TRBV28	medium-sized	TRBJ2-5	CASSLPPPGVETQYF	TGTGCCAGCAGTTTACCGCCCCCAGGGGTAGAGACCCAGTACTTC
NA	TRBV7-8	NA	TRBJ1-1	CASSLNSGLRGKGTEAFF	TGTGCCAGCAGCTTAAATTCCGGCTTGAGGGGCAAGGGGACTGAAGCTTTCTTT
NA	TRBV7-2	many	TRBJ2-5	CASSLDHQETQYF	TGTGCCAGCAGCTTAGACCATCAAGAGACCCAGTACTTC
NA	TRBV4-2	NA	TRBJ1-3	CASSQDHNLSSGNTIYF	TGTGCCAGCAGCCAAGATCATAACCTCTCCTCTGGAAACACCATATATTTT
NA	TRBV20-1	few	TRBJ1-1	CSARGLGAISYTEAFF	TGCAGTGCTAGAGGCCTGGGGGCAATTTCGTACACTGAAGCTTTCTTT
NA	TRBV5-1	many	TRBJ2-1	CASSLVSADVNEQFF	TGCGCCAGCAGCTTGGTGTCTGCGGATGTCAATGAGCAGTTCTTC
NA	TRBV12-3/TRBV12-4	many	TRBJ1-1	CASSSVRRGTEAFF	TGTGCCAGCAGTTCGGTCAGGCGTGGGACTGAAGCTTTCTTT
TRBD1	TRBV5-5	many	TRBJ1-1	CASSLAGTGSTEAFF	TGTGCCAGCAGCTTGGCCGGGACAGGGAGCACTGAAGCTTTCTTT
NA	TRBV7-2	many	TRBJ2-7	CASSTATTYEQYF	TGTGCCAGCAGCACCGCTACCACCTACGAGCAGTACTTC